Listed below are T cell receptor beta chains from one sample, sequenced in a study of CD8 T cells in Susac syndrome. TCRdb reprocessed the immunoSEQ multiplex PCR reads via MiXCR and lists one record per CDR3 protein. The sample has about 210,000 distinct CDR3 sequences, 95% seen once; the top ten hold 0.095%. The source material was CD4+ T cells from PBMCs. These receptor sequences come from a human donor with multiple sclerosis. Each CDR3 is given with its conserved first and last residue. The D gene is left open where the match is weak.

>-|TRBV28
CASSLWVGTNTGELFF
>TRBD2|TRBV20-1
CSALAGWLNEQFF
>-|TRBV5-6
CASSYLNYEQYF
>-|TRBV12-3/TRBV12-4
CASSPTRGIKFFF
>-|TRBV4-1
CASSPTSTGELFF
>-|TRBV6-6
CASSYLTGRLGYGYTF
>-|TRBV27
CASSPQLVGVRSYTF
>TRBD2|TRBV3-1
CASSQGLAGNTGELFF
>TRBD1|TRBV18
CASSVGQGDTEAFF
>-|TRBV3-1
CASSQAASIGNTEAFF
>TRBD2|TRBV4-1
CASSRTSGTPDTQYF
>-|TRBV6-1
CASSRRQHLGPYEQYF
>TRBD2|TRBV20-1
CSAARLAGGRYNEQFF
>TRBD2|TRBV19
CASSDHSGGRDTQYF